This T cell receptor (beta chain) was documented in a study of blood T cell repertoires in COVID-19. Method: immunoSEQ multiplex PCR; TCRdb's copy keeps in-frame clones and lacks some. The table lists a few hundred thousand clones, around 90% of them singletons. The CDR3 extends over 15 amino acids. Unmatched junction bases numbered 2, after V lost 0 bases and J lost 5 bases. Germline V gives CDR1 MNHEY, CDR2 SMNVEV (reference sequence). The chain joins TRBV27 to TRBJ1-5, with TRBD1 identical over 9 bases. The sequenced sample was peripheral blood. This clonotype was obtained from a woman aged 70-85 years with COVID-19, enrolled during active disease. CDR3 DNA: TGTGCCAGCAGTTTATCGGGACAGGGCTATCAGCCCCAGCATTTT. This sequence encodes CASSLSGQGYQPQHF.